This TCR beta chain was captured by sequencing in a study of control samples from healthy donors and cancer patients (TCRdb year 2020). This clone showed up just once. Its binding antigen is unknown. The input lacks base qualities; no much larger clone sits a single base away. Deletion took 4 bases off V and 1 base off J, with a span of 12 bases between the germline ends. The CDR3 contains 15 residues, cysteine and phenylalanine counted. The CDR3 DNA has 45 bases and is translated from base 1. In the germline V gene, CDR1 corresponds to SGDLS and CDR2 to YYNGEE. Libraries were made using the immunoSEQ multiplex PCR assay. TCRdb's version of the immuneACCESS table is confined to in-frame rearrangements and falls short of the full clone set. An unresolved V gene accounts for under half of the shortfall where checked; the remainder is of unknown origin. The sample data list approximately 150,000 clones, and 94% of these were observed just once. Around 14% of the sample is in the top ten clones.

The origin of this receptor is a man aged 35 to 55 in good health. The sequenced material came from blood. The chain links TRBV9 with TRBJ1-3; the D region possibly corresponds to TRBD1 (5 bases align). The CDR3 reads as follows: CASSPRDLSGNTIYF. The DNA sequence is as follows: TGTGCCAGCAGCCCGAGGGACTTGTCTGGAAACACCATATATTTT.